The T cell receptor (beta chain) under discussion was sequenced for a study of T cells after yellow fever vaccination (dated 2019 in TCRdb). About the full investigation: The SMART-Seq v4 Ultra Low Input RNA kit was used to prepare libraries from fractions with low cell numbers. To follow T-cell clones before and after both primary and booster YFV17D yellow fever vaccination, bulk TCR alpha and beta repertoires underwent longitudinal sequencing. Two healthy male donors made up the cohort, one aged 18 to 30 years and the other aged 30 to 40 years. Blood samples were taken at several timepoints before and after primary and secondary immunization, and bulk PBMC replicates and cell subsets were isolated.

The paper's findings and limits, for the study overall: Because the study included only a couple of donors, the extent to which the findings can be generalized is limited. After the booster, most clones that had expanded after primary vaccination were detected again (around 97% of CD4 and 88% of CD8), suggesting broad maintenance of memory. A small fraction of clonotypes showed up in both the CD4 and CD8 compartments, probably as a result of convergent recombination. Computational filtering was needed because FACS-sorted repertoires could contain abundant contaminating clonotypes from the bulk population. Compared with the primary T-cell response, the secondary T-cell response was weaker but faster, peaking on day 5 rather than day 15.

The germline V gene gives CDR1 as SNHLY and CDR2 as FYNNEI. V sheds 2 bases and J sheds 2 bases, leaving 10 bases between their ends. The CDR3 sequence holds 15 residues, the cysteine and phenylalanine included. The kept DNA is CDR3 alone, 45 bases in frame from the first base. In the paper's terms, the treatment or condition label means: live attenuated yellow fever vaccine strain. At each blood-draw timepoint, two biological replicates of bulk PBMCs were collected. A standard Ficoll-Paque protocol was used to isolate PBMCs from peripheral blood. TriZol was used to extract RNA from bulk PBMCs, CD4 and CD8 fractions, and dextramer-positive and dextramer-negative fractions. This clonotype showed up just a few times. Its antigen specificity is not known. Base qualities are not provided; no much larger clone lies one nucleotide away. Synthesis of TCR cDNA relied on 5'RACE template switching, a step that introduced a universal primer site along with unique molecular identifiers. cDNA synthesis was primed from both the TCR alpha and TCR beta constant segments. Libraries were amplified in two PCR steps, with sample barcodes and sequencing adapters added in the second step. Sequencing of the libraries was done on either Illumina HiSeq 2500 (2x100 bp) or NovaSeq (2x150 bp). In the paper's pipeline: MIGEC was used to demultiplex reads and collapse the reads into UMI consensus sequences, and MiXCR was used for V(D)J alignment. Using edgeR on replicate PBMC samples, clonotypes were called vaccine-responding if FDR was below 0.01 and the log2 fold change was above 5 up to day 15. CD4 or CD8 identity was assigned to each bulk clonotype according to whether the clonotype was present at higher abundance in the sequenced CD4 repertoire or the sequenced CD8 repertoire. The raw public reads went through TCRdb reprocessing: fastp at Q25, MiXCR clone calling, in-frame beta chains kept. Identical CDR3 proteins give one entry, which carries the most common genes and DNA. TCRdb's processing, not the authors' own work, is the source of the V and J calls. Present in this sample are hundreds of thousands of distinct CDR3 sequences, about 9.5% of which were seen just once. More than 15% of the sample rests with the top ten.

The clonotype was recovered from a man between 18 and 29 years old who received the YFV17D yellow fever vaccine. The starting material was PBMCs, obtained on the day of the first yellow fever vaccination. The chain employs TRBV2 and TRBJ1-3, with an unclear D gene assignment. At the DNA level, the sequence is TGTGCCAGCAGTGAAAGTTATGGGGCTGGAAACACCATATATTTT. Translated, it reads CASSESYGAGNTIYF. The CDR3, completed at both ends by the reference TRBV2 and TRBJ1-3 genes, gives the full variable domain EPEVTQTPSHQVTQMGQEVILRCVPISNHLYFYWYRQILGQKVEFLVSFYNNEISEKSEIFDDQFSVERPDGSNFTLKIRSTKLEDSAMYFCASSESYGAGNTIYFGEGSWLTVV.